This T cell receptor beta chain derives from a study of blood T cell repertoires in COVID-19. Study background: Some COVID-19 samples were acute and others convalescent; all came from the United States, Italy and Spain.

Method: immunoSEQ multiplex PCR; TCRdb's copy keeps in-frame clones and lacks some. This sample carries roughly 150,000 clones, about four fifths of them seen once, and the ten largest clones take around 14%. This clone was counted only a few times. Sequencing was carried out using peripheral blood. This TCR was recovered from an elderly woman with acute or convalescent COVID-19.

The CDR3 sequence: CASSEPDRGPGNTIYF. In nucleotides, the CDR3 is TGCGCCAGCAGTGAGCCGGACAGGGGGCCTGGAAACACCATATATTTT. The chain has TRBV10-2 and TRBJ1-3; 11 bases are shared with TRBD1. The V gene end was trimmed by 2 bases and the J gene end by 2 bases; junction bases not matched to a gene: 2. The CDR3 runs 16 residues. Germline CDR1 WSHSY, CDR2 SAAADI.